This TCR beta chain appears in the sequencing data of a study of blood T cell repertoires in COVID-19. Study-wide background: Material from acute and convalescent COVID-19 was sourced from the United States, Italy and Spain. The analysed material was cDNA or gDNA that came from T cells, B-cell-depleted T cells, or PBMCs.

CDR3 length equals 12 residues. V lost 6 bases and J 11 bases, leaving 14 bases between the germline ends. CDR1 is SNHLY and CDR2 is FYNNEI in the germline V gene. Under the authors' procedure: How many nucleated cells were present was estimated from reference gene primer amplification. TCRdb's table, derived via immunoSEQ multiplex PCR, lists solely in-frame clones and lacks some. The V and J calls and clone size were taken over from that table, and D and trimming were inferred from the DNA. The table lists around 200,000 clones, approximately 82% of them singletons. The sequenced sample consisted of peripheral blood. The chain carries TRBV2 and TRBJ2-1; D unresolved. This clonotype was obtained from a man aged 50 to 60 with active or convalescent COVID-19. CDR3 sequence reads: CASSGAGSQQFF. CDR3 nucleotides: TGTGCCAGCAGCGGAGCTGGTAGCCAGCAGTTCTTC. The full variable domain, completed using reference TRBV2 and TRBJ2-1, is EPEVTQTPSHQVTQMGQEVILRCVPISNHLYFYWYRQILGQKVEFLVSFYNNEISEKSEIFDDQFSVERPDGSNFTLKIRSTKLEDSAMYFCASSGAGSQQFFGPGTRLTVL.